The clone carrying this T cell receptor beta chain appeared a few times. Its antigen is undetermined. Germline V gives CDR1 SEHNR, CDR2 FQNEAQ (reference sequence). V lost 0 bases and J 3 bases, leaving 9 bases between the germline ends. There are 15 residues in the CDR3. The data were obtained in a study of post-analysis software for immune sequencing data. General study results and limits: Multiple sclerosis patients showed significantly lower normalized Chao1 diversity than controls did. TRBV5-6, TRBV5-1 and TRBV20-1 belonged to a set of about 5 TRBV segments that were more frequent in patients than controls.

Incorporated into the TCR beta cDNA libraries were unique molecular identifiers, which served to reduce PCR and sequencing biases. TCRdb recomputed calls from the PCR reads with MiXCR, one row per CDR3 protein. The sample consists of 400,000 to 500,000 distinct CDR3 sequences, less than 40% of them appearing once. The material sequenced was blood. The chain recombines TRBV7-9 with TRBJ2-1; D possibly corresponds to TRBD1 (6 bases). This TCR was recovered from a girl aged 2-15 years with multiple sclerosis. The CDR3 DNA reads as TGTGCCAGCAGCTTAGCGGGGGCCTTCTACAATGAGCAGTTCTTC. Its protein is CASSLAGAFYNEQFF. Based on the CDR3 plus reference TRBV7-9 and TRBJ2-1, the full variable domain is DTGVSQNPRHKITKRGQNVTFRCDPISEHNRLYWYRQTLGQGPEFLTYFQNEAQLEKSRLLSDRFSAERPKGSFSTLEIQRTEQGDSAMYLCASSLAGAFYNEQFFGPGTRLTVL.